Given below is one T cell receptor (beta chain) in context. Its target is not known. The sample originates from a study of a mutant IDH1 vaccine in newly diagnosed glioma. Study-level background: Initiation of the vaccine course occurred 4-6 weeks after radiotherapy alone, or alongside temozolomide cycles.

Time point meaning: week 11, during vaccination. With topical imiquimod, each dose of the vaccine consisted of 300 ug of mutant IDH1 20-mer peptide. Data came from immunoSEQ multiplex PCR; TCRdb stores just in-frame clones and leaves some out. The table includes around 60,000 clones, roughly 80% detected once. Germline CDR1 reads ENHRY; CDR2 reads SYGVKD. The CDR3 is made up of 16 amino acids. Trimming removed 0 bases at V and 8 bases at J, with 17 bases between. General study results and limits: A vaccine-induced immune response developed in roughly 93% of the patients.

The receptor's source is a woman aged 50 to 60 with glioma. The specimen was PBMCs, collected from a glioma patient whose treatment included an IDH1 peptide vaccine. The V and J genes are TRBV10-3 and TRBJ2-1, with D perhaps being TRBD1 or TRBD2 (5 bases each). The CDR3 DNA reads TGTGCCATCAGTGAGTCTTATGGGACCGGGACGGATGAGCAGTTCTTC. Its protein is CAISESYGTGTDEQFF.